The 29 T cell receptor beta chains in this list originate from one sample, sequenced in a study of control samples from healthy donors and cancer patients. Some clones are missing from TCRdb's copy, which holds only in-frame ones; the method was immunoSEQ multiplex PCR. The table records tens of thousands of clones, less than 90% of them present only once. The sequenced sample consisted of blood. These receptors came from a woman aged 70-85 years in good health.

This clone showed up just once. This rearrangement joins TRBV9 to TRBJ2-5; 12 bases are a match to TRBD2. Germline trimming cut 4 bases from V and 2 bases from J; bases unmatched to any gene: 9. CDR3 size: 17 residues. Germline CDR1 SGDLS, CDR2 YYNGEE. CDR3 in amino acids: CASSHGGTSGLQETQYF. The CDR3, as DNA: TGTGCCAGCAGCCATGGGGGGACTAGCGGGTTACAAGAGACCCAGTACTTC.

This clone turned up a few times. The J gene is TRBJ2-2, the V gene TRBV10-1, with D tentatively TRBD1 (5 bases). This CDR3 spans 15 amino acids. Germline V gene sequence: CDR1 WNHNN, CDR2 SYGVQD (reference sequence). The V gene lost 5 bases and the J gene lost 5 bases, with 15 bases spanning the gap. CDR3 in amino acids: CASSPGQGRTGELFF. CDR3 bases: TGCGCCAGCAGTCCGGGCCAGGGCAGGACCGGGGAGCTGTTTTTT.

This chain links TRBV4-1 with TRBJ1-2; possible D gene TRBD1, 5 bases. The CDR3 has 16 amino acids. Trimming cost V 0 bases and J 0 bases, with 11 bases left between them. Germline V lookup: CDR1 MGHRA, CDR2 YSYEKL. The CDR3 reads CASSQDSGRANYGYTF. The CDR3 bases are TGCGCCAGCAGCCAAGATTCGGGGCGGGCTAACTATGGCTACACCTTC.

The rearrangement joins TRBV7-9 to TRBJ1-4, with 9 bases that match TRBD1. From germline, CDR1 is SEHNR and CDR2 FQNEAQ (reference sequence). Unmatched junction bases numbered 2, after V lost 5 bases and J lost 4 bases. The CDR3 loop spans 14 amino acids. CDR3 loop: CASSLDRGNEKLFF. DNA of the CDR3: TGTGCCAGCAGCCTGGACAGGGGTAATGAAAAACTGTTTTTT.

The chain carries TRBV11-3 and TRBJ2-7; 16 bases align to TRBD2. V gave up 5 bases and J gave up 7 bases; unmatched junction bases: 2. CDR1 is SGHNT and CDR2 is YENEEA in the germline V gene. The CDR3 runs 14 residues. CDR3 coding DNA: TGTGCCAGCAGCCTGGGACTAGCGGGAGGGGAGCAGTACTTC. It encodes CASSLGLAGGEQYF.

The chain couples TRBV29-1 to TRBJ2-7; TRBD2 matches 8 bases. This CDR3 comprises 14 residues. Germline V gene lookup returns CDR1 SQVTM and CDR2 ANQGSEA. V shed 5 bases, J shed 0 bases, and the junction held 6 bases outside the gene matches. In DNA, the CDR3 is TGCAGCGTTAAAGGCGGGGGGAGCTCCTACGAGCAGTACTTC. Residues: CSVKGGGSSYEQYF.

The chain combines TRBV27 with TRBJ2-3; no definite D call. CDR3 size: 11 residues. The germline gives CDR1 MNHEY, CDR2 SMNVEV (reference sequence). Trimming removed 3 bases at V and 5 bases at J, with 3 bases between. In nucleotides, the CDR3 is TGTGCCAGCAGTTTTTTAGATACGCAGTATTTT. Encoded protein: CASSFLDTQYF.

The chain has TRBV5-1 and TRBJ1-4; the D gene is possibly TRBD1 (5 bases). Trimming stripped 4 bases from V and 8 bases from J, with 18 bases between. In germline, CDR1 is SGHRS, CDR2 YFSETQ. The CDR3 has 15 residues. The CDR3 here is CASSLGPPPGEKLFF. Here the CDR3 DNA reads TGCGCCAGCAGCCTCGGGCCTCCTCCAGGGGAAAAACTGTTTTTT.

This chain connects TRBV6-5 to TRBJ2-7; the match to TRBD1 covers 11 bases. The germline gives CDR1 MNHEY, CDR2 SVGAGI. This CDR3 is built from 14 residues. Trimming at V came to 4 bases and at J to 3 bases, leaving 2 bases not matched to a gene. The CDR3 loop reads CASSLGQGVYEQYF. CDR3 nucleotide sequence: TGTGCCAGCAGTTTGGGACAGGGGGTCTACGAGCAGTACTTC.

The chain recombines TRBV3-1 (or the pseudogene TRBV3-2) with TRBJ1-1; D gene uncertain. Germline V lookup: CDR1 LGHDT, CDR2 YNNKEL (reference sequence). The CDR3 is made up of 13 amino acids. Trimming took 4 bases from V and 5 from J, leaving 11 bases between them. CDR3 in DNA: TGTGCCAGCAGCCTCCGTGGGCGTACTGAAGCTTTCTTT. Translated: CASSLRGRTEAFF.

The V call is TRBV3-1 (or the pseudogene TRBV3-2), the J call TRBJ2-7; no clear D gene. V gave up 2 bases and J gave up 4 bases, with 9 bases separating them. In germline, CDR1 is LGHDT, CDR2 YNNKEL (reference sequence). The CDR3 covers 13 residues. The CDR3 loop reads CASSQQDPYEQYF. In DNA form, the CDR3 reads TGTGCCAGCAGCCAACAGGATCCTTACGAGCAGTACTTC.

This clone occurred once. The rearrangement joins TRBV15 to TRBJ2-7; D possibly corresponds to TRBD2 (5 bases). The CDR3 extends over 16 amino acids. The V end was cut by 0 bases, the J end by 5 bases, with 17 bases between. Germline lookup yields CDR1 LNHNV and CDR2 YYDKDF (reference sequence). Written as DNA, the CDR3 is TGTGCCACCAGCAGAGATGAAAGAGGCTCAGCGGACGAGCAGTACTTC. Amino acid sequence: CATSRDERGSADEQYF.

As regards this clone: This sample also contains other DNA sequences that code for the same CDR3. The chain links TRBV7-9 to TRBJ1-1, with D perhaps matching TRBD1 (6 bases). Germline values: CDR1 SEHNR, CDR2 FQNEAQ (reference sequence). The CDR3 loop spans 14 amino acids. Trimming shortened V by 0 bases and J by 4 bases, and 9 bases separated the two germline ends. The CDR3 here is CASSLAGGGTEAFF. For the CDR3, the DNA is TGTGCCAGCAGCTTAGCTGGGGGCGGCACTGAAGCTTTCTTT.

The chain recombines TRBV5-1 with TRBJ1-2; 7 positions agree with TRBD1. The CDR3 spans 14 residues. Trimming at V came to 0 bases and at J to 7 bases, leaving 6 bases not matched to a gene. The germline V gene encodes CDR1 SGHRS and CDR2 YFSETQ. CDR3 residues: CASSLEQGSSGYTF. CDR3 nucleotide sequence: TGCGCCAGCAGCTTGGAACAGGGGAGTAGTGGCTACACCTTC.

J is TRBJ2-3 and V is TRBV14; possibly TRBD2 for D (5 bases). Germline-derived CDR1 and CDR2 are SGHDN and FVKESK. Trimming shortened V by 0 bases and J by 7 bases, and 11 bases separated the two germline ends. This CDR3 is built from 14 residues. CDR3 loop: CASSQDLAGNTQYF. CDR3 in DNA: TGTGCCAGCAGCCAAGATTTGGCCGGGAATACGCAGTATTTT.

CDR3 residues: CASSTGRGDTQYF. The CDR3 DNA reads as TGTGCCAGCAGCACCGGAAGGGGGGATACGCAGTATTTT. J is TRBJ2-3 and V is TRBV7-3, with a possible D match to TRBD1 (6 bases). The CDR3 runs to 13 residues. Trimming pared 5 bases from V and 6 bases from J, leaving 12 bases between. Germline V lookup: CDR1 SGHTA, CDR2 FQGTGA.

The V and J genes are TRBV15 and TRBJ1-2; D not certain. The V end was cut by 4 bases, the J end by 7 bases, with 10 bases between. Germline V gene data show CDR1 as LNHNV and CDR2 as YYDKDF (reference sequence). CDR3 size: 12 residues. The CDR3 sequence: CATSTDRGGYTF. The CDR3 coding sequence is TGTGCCACCAGCACTGATCGGGGTGGCTACACCTTC.

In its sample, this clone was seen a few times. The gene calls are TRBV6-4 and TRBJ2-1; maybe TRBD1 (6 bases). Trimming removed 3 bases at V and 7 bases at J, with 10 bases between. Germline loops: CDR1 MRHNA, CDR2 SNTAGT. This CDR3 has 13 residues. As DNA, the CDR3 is TGTGCCAGCAGTGAACAGGGCGTAAATGAGCAGTTCTTC. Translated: CASSEQGVNEQFF.

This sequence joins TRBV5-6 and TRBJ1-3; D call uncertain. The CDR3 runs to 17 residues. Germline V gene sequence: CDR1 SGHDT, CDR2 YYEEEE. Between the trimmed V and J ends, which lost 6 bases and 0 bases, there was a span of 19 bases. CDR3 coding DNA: TGTGCCAGCATCCAGTCGGGCACCAAGAGCTCTGGAAACACCATATATTTT. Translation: CASIQSGTKSSGNTIYF. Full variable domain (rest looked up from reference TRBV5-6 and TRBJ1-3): DAGVTQSPTHLIKTRGQQVTLRCSPKSGHDTVSWYQQALGQGPQFIFQYYEEEERQRGNFPDRFSGHQFPNYSSELNVNALLLGDSALYLCASIQSGTKSSGNTIYFGEGSWLTVV.

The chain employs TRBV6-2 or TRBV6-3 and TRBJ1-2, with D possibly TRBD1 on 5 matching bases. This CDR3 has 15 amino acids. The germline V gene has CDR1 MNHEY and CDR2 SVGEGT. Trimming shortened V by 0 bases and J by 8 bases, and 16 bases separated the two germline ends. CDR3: CASSYSPVGGTGYTF. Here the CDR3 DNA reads TGTGCCAGCAGTTACTCCCCCGTCGGCGGGACCGGCTACACCTTC.

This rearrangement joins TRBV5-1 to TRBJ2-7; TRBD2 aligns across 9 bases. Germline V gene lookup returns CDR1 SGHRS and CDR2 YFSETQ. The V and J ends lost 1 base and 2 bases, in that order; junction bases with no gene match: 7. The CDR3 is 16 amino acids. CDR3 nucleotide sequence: TGCGCCAGCAGCTTGTATCGGCGGGAGGGCCCCTACGAGCAGTACTTC. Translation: CASSLYRREGPYEQYF.

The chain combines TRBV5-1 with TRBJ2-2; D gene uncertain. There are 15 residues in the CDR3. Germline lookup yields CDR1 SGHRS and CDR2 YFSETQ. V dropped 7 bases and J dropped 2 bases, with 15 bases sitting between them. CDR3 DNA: TGCGCCAGCTGCCTGCCCAATCCCAACACCGGGGAGCTGTTTTTT. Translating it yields CASCLPNPNTGELFF.

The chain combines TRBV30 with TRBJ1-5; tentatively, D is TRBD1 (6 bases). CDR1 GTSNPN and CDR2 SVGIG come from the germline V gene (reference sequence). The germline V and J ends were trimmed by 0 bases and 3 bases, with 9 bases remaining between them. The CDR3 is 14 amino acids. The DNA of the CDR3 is TGTGCCTGGAGTGTGCAGGGGATCAATCAGCCCCAGCATTTT. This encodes CAWSVQGINQPQHF. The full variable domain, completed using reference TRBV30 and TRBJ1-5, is SQTIHQWPATLVQPVGSPLSLECTVEGTSNPNLYWYRQAAGRGLQLLFYSVGIGQISSEVPQNLSASRPQDRQFILSSKKLLLSDSGFYLCAWSVQGINQPQHFGDGTRLSIL.

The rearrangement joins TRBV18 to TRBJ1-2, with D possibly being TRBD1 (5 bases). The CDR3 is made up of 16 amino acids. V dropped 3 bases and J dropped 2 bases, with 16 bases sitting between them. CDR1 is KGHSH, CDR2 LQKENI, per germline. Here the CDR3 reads CASSPQEGRLNYGYTF. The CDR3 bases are TGTGCCAGCTCACCCCAGGAGGGACGGTTAAACTATGGCTACACCTTC. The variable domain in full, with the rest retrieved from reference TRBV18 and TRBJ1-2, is NAGVMQNPRHLVRRRGQEARLRCSPMKGHSHVYWYRQLPEEGLKFMVYLQKENIIDESGMPKERFSAEFPKEGPSILRIQQVVRGDSAAYFCASSPQEGRLNYGYTFGSGTRLTVV.

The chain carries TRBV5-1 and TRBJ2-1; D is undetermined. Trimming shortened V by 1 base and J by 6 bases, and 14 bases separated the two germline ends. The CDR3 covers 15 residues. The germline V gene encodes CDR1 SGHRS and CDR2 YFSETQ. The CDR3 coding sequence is TGCGCCAGCAGCTTGAGGAGCGCCGGAGCCAATGAGCAGTTCTTC. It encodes CASSLRSAGANEQFF.

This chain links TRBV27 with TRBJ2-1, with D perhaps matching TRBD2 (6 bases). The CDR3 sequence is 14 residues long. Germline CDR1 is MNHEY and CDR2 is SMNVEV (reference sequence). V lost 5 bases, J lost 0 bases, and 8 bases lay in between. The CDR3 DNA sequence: TGTGCCAGCAGTGTCGGGAGCTCCTACAATGAGCAGTTCTTC. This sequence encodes CASSVGSSYNEQFF.

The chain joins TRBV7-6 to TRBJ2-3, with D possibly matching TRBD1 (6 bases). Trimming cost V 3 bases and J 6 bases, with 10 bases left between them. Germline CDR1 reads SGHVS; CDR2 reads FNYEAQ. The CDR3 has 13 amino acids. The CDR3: CASSLGQADTQYF. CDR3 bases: TGTGCCAGCAGCTTGGGACAAGCGGATACGCAGTATTTT.

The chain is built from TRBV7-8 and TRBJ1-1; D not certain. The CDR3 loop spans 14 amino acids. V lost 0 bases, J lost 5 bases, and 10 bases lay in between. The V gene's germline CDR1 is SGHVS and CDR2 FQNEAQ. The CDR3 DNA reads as TGTGCCAGCAGCTTAGCAGGGTTGAGGACTGAAGCTTTCTTT. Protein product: CASSLAGLRTEAFF.

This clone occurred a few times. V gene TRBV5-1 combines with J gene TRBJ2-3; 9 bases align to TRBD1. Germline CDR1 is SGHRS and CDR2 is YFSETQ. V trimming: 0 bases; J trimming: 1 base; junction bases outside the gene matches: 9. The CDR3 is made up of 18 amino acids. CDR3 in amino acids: CASSLGSLRTGGTDTQYF. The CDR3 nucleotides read TGCGCCAGCAGCTTGGGGAGTTTGAGGACAGGGGGCACAGATACGCAGTATTTT.